This T cell receptor beta chain originates from a study of blood T cell repertoires in COVID-19. The wider study: Material from acute and convalescent COVID-19 was sourced from the United States, Italy and Spain. Nucleic acid was either cDNA or gDNA, and it came from T cells, B-cell-depleted T cells, or PBMCs.

Authors' methods: Estimation of nucleated cell counts relied on the amplification of reference gene primers. The table came from immunoSEQ multiplex PCR; TCRdb's copy has only in-frame clones and leaves some out. V, J and clone size reflect that table, while D and trimming were determined from the DNA. The table lists 390,000 or so clones, roughly 90% of them singletons, with around 2.8% in the top ten. Seattle's cohort entered during active infection and was followed longitudinally. The specimen was peripheral blood. The receptor was isolated from a woman aged 30 to 39 with COVID-19, enrolled during active disease.

CDR3 region: CASSLAGDGEQYF. The CDR3 bases are TGTGCCAGCAGCTTAGCAGGGGATGGCGAGCAGTACTTC. This chain uses TRBV7-2 with TRBJ2-7; TRBD1 is a possible D gene (5 bases). Between the trimmed V and J ends, which lost 0 bases and 6 bases, there was a span of 9 bases. This CDR3 comprises 13 residues. Germline CDR1 and CDR2: SGHTA and FQGNSA.